This entry is about one T cell receptor beta chain. Its matching antigen is unknown. Per germline, CDR1 SGHDT and CDR2 YYEEEE. The CDR3 runs 13 residues. The V end was cut by 1 base, the J end by 6 bases, with 9 bases between. This sample is drawn from a study of T cell responses to AZD1222 COVID-19 vaccine. The overall study: Second-dose schedules of about 4 or about 12 weeks were combined. Overall study findings and caveats: Vaccination with two AZD1222 doses was followed by a rise in Spike-specific TCR breadth and depth. Spike regions recognized by vaccine-associated CD4 TCRs spanned the protein, led by 160-218 and 743-854. Donors were largely white British and mainly female; clonal diversity was possibly underestimated.

The repertoire was sequenced with immunoSEQ multiplex PCR; TCRdb's copy has only in-frame clones and lacks some. The sample has approximately 110,000 clones; around 84% are singletons. The rearrangement links TRBV5-6 to TRBJ2-3, with TRBD2 as a possible D gene (7 bases). This clonotype was obtained from an adult in good health. Sequencing used peripheral blood, obtained on day 0 of AZD1222 vaccination. CDR3 DNA: TGTGCCAGCAGCTTGACGGGGGGCGATACGCAGTATTTT. This codes for CASSLTGGDTQYF.